A selection of T cell receptor beta chains follows, all from one sample in a study of shared clonotypes between healthy human individuals. Only in-frame clones appear in the TCRdb table, and some are missing; sequencing was by immunoSEQ multiplex PCR. The data show roughly 640,000 clones, around 67% seen once. Sample: memory CD4+ T cells sorted from blood. These receptors were obtained from a woman between 25 and 40 years old in good health. Each CDR3 is given with its conserved first and last residue. D genes are given only for firm matches. A row's size may be missing; if present it is once, few, many or a size class.

V,D,size,J,DNA,CDR3
TRBV5-1,-,-,TRBJ2-7,TGCGCCAGCAGCTTGTTACAGGGTCCCTCCGAGCAGTACTTC,CASSLLQGPSEQYF
TRBV6-5,-,-,TRBJ1-2,TGTGCCAGCAGTTACCCCGGGCAGGGAAGCTATGGCTACACCTTC,CASSYPGQGSYGYTF
TRBV19,-,-,TRBJ2-7,TGTGCCAGTAGTTCTCAGGGATACGAGCAGTACTTC,CASSSQGYEQYF
TRBV6-5,-,-,TRBJ2-1,TGTGCCAGCAGTTACCTGGATGAGCAGTTCTTC,CASSYLDEQFF
TRBV7-9,TRBD1,-,TRBJ1-2,TGTGCCAGCAGCTCGCCCCAGACAGGGAATGGCTACACCTTC,CASSSPQTGNGYTF
TRBV2,TRBD2,-,TRBJ2-7,TGTGCCAGCAGTGATTTCACTAGCGGGGACAATGATGAGCAGTACTTC,CASSDFTSGDNDEQYF
TRBV11-2,-,once,TRBJ1-2,TGTGCCAGCAGCTCTGCCCGGGAAAACTATGGCTACACCTTC,CASSSARENYGYTF
TRBV4-2,TRBD1,-,TRBJ2-7,TGTGCCAGCAGCCTCGGACAGGGGTCCTACGAGCAGTACTTC,CASSLGQGSYEQYF
TRBV7-7,-,-,TRBJ2-1,TGTGCCAGCAGCTTAGGAAGGGGCTCCTACAATGAGCAGTTCTTC,CASSLGRGSYNEQFF
TRBV7-6,-,-,TRBJ1-4,TGTGCCAGCAGCTTAGGTCCGACTAATGAAAAACTGTTTTTT,CASSLGPTNEKLFF
TRBV5-1,-,-,TRBJ2-1,TGCGCCAGCAGCTTAGACTCCTTTTCCTACAATGAGCAGTTCTTC,CASSLDSFSYNEQFF
TRBV11-1,TRBD2,-,TRBJ2-3,TGTGCCAGCAGCTTTACTAGCGGGAGGGCCGGGGATACGCAGTATTTT,CASSFTSGRAGDTQYF
TRBV19,TRBD1,few,TRBJ1-5,TGTGCCATTGGGGTTACAGGGGGCAATCAGCCCCAGCATTTT,CAIGVTGGNQPQHF
TRBV5-4,-,-,TRBJ2-5,TGTGCCAGCAGCTTTGGGGCAGCTAAAGAGACCCAGTACTTC,CASSFGAAKETQYF
TRBV25-1,-,-,TRBJ2-1,TGTGCCAGCAGTGAAGTAAACTTAGGGTCCTACAATGAGCAGTTCTTC,CASSEVNLGSYNEQFF
TRBV4-1,-,-,TRBJ1-1,TGCGCCAGCAGACCCGTGGGGCGCTTACCGGTGAACACTGAAGCTTTCTTT,CASRPVGRLPVNTEAFF
TRBV28,TRBD1,-,TRBJ1-1,TGTGCCAGCAGTACTAGGACAGGGGGCAATGCGAACACTGAAGCTTTCTTT,CASSTRTGGNANTEAFF
TRBV6-1,-,few,TRBJ1-5,TGTGCCAGCAGCGAACAGGGTAGCAATCAGCCCCAGCATTTT,CASSEQGSNQPQHF
TRBV29-1,TRBD2,-,TRBJ2-5,TGCAGCGTAGCCGGCCTAGCGGGAGGAGGGCGGGAGACCCAGTACTTC,CSVAGLAGGGRETQYF
TRBV5-4,-,-,TRBJ1-4,TGTGCCAGCAGCTTGGCCGACAGGTACGGGGAGGGGACCACTAATGAAAAACTGTTTTTT,CASSLADRYGEGTTNEKLFF
TRBV25-1,-,-,TRBJ2-5,TGTGCCAGCAGTGAATCAGGCGGGGTCCGGGAGACCCAGTACTTC,CASSESGGVRETQYF
TRBV28,-,few,TRBJ2-5,TGTGCCAGCAGTTTAGGGGCAGGGAGTGGGAGTCCCCGCATGAAGACCCAGTACTTC,CASSLGAGSGSPRMKTQYF